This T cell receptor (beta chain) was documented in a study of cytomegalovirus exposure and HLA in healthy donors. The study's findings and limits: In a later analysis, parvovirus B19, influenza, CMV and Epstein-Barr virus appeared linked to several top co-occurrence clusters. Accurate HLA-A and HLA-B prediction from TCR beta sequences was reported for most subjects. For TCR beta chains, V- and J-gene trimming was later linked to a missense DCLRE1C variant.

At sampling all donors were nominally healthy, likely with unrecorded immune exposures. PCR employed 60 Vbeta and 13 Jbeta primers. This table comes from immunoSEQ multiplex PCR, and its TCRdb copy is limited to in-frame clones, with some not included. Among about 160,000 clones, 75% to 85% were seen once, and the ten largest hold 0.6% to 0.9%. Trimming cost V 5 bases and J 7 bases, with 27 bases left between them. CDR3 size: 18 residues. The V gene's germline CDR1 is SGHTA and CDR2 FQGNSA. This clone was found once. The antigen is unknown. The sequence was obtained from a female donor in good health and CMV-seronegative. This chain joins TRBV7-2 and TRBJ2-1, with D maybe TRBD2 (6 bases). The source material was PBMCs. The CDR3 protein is CASSPSDGRRPGGNEQFF. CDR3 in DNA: TGTGCCAGCAGCCCATCTGATGGAAGGCGGCCCGGGGGTAATGAGCAGTTCTTC.